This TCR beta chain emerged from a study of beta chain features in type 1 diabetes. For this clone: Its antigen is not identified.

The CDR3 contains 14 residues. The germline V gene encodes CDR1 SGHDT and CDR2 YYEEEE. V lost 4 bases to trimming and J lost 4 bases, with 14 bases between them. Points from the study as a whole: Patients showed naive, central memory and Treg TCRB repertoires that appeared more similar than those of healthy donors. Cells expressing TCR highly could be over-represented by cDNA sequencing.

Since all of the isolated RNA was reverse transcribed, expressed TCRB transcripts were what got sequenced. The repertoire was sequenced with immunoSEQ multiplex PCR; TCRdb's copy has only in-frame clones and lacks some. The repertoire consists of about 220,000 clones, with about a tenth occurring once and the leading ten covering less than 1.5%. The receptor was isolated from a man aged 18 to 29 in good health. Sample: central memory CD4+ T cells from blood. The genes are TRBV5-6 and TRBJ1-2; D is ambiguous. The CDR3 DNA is TGTGCCAGCAGCCCGCCGACCAACCCCTATGGCTACACCTTC. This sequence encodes CASSPPTNPYGYTF.